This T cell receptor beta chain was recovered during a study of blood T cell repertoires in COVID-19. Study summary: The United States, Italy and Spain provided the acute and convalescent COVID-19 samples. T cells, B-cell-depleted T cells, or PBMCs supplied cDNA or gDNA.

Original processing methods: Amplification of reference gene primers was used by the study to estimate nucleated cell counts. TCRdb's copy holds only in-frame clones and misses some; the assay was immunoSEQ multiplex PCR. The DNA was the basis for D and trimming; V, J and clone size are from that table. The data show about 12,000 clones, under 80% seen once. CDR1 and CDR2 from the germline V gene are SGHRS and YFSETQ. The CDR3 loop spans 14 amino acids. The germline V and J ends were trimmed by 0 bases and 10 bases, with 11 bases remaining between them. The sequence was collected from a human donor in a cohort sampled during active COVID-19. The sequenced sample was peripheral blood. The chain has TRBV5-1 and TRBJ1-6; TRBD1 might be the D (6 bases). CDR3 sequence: CASSLEGGGSPLHF. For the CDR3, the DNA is TGCGCCAGCAGCTTGGAAGGGGGAGGGTCACCCCTCCACTTT.